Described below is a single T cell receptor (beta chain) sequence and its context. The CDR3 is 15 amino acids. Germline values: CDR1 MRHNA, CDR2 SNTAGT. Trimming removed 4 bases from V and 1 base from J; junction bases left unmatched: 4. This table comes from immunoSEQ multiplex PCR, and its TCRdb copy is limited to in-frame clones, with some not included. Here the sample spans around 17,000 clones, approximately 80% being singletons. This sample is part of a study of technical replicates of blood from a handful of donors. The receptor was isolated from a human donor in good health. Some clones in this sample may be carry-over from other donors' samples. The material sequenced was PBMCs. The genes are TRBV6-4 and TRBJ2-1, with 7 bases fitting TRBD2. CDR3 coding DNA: TGTGCCAGCAGTGTGGCGGGAGAATCCTACAATGAGCAGTTCTTC. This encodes CASSVAGESYNEQFF.